Below are 15 T cell receptor beta chains sequenced from a single sample in a study of shared clonotypes between healthy human individuals. Sequenced by immunoSEQ multiplex PCR; TCRdb stores in-frame clones only, minus some. The sample lists millions of clones, more than 90% occurring once. Specimen: naive CD4+ T cells sorted from blood. The sample's subset: CD45RA+ positively selected. Source of these receptors: a man aged 18 to 29 in good health.

The rearrangement uses TRBV9 and TRBJ2-2, with D unresolved. V shed 4 bases and J shed 2 bases, with 15 bases lying between them. Germline V gene sequence: CDR1 SGDLS, CDR2 YYNGEE. The CDR3 extends over 16 amino acids. The CDR3 sequence is CASSPTSGLNTGELFF. The DNA for the CDR3 is TGTGCCAGCAGCCCGACCTCGGGCCTTAACACCGGGGAGCTGTTTTTT.

CDR3 DNA: TGTGCCAGCAGTGAATGGGGCAATCAGCCCCAGCATTTT. This translates into CASSEWGNQPQHF. The chain has TRBV6-1 and TRBJ1-5; D is ambiguous. Germline V CDR1 and CDR2: MNHNS, SASEGT. The V end lost 2 bases, the J end lost 2 bases, and 4 bases lay between the germline ends. The CDR3 loop spans 13 amino acids.

The chain is built from TRBV19 and TRBJ2-1, with 12 bases fitting TRBD2. The CDR3 contains 17 residues. V shed 6 bases and J 3 bases; nucleotides not matched to a gene: 9. In germline, CDR1 is LNHDA, CDR2 SQIVND (reference sequence). CDR3 in DNA: TGTGCCAGTAGCCGACTAGCGGGAGTTTCAGGCTACAATGAGCAGTTCTTC. It codes for CASSRLAGVSGYNEQFF.

The rearrangement uses TRBV7-2 and TRBJ2-1, with 7 nucleotides matching TRBD1. There are 16 residues in the CDR3. Germline assignment: CDR1 SGHTA and CDR2 FQGNSA. V trimming: 0 bases; J trimming: 7 bases; junction bases outside the gene matches: 9. The CDR3 is CASSLASGQIENEQFF. CDR3 sequence (DNA): TGTGCCAGCAGCTTAGCATCGGGACAGATAGAAAATGAGCAGTTCTTC. Drawing the rest from reference TRBV7-2 and TRBJ2-1, the complete variable domain is GAGVSQSPSNKVTEKGKDVELRCDPISGHTALYWYRQSLGQGLEFLIYFQGNSAPDKSGLPSDRFSAERTGGSVSTLTIQRTQQEDSAVYLCASSLASGQIENEQFFGPGTRLTVL.

V gene TRBV19 combines with J gene TRBJ1-1, with D hard to call. Trimming cost V 4 bases and J 1 base, with 13 bases left between them. This CDR3 spans 15 amino acids. From germline, CDR1 is LNHDA and CDR2 SQIVND (reference sequence). The CDR3 protein is CASSTYAGRNTEAFF. The DNA for the CDR3 is TGTGCCAGTAGTACTTACGCAGGACGGAACACTGAAGCTTTCTTT.

The chain couples TRBV5-1 to TRBJ2-3; a possible D gene is TRBD1 (6 bases). This CDR3 comprises 16 residues. The V gene lost 1 base and the J gene lost 2 bases, with 14 bases spanning the gap. The germline CDR1 and CDR2 sequences are SGHRS and YFSETQ. The CDR3 DNA sequence: TGCGCCAGCAGCTTGTTGGGAACAGGGATCACAGATACGCAGTATTTT. The encoded protein is CASSLLGTGITDTQYF.

This chain connects TRBV19 to TRBJ1-6; D is perhaps TRBD1 (6 bases). V was cut by 2 bases and J by 9 bases, with 11 bases left in between. This CDR3 is built from 14 residues. Germline V gene lookup returns CDR1 LNHDA and CDR2 SQIVND (reference sequence). The DNA of the CDR3 is TGTGCCAGTAGTATAATCGAGGGGGGTTCACCCCTCCACTTT. It translates to CASSIIEGGSPLHF.

This clone was picked up one time. The chain links TRBV5-1 to TRBJ2-7, with a tentative D call TRBD2 (5 bases). The CDR3 contains 16 residues. From germline, CDR1 is SGHRS and CDR2 YFSETQ. V was cut by 0 bases and J by 0 bases, with 13 bases left in between. CDR3 nucleotides: TGCGCCAGCAGCTTGGCCCCGGACTCCGACTCCTACGAGCAGTACTTC. It codes for CASSLAPDSDSYEQYF.

The CDR3 loop is CATSRAGTALEKLFF. CDR3 coding DNA: TGTGCCACCAGCAGAGCCGGGACAGCCCTTGAAAAACTGTTTTTT. The chain uses TRBV15 and TRBJ1-4; TRBD1 matches at 7 bases. The CDR3 covers 15 residues. V dropped 1 base and J dropped 7; count of bases not matched to a gene: 6. Germline loops: CDR1 LNHNV, CDR2 YYDKDF (reference sequence).

This clone was counted a single time. This sample also contains other DNA sequences that code for the same CDR3. This chain connects TRBV20-1 to TRBJ2-6; D remains unclear. The CDR3 extends over 11 amino acids. V lost 7 bases and J 4 bases, leaving 5 bases between the germline ends. Germline CDR1 DFQATT, CDR2 SNEGSKA (reference sequence). The CDR3 loop is CSVPGANVLTF. CDR3 nucleotide sequence: TGCAGTGTACCCGGGGCCAACGTCCTGACTTTC.

The chain combines TRBV28 with TRBJ1-5, with a possible D match to TRBD1 (5 bases). Germline V lookup: CDR1 MDHEN, CDR2 SYDVKM. This CDR3 is built from 15 residues. Trimming stripped 5 bases from V and 7 bases from J, with 18 bases between. The DNA of the CDR3 is TGTGCCAGCAGTCGCTCGGGGGTAGGTGGGCAGCCCCAGCATTTT. Translating it yields CASSRSGVGGQPQHF. Together with reference TRBV28 and TRBJ1-5, the CDR3 gives the full variable domain: DVKVTQSSRYLVKRTGEKVFLECVQDMDHENMFWYRQDPGLGLRLIYFSYDVKMKEKGDIPEGYSVSREKKERFSLILESASTNQTSMYLCASSRSGVGGQPQHFGDGTRLSIL.

This sequence joins TRBV5-1 and TRBJ2-7, with D possibly TRBD1 on 5 matching bases. This CDR3 has 13 residues. Trimming removed 4 bases at V and 5 bases at J, with 13 bases between. Germline V gene data show CDR1 as SGHRS and CDR2 as YFSETQ. CDR3 sequence (DNA): TGCGCCAGCAGCACCTGGACAACCAACGAGCAGTACTTC. This sequence encodes CASSTWTTNEQYF. Together with reference TRBV5-1 and TRBJ2-7, the CDR3 gives the full variable domain: KAGVTQTPRYLIKTRGQQVTLSCSPISGHRSVSWYQQTPGQGLQFLFEYFSETQRNKGNFPGRFSGRQFSNSRSEMNVSTLELGDSALYLCASSTWTTNEQYFGPGTRLTVT.

The chain combines TRBV6-6 with TRBJ2-7; D unresolved. V lost 6 bases to trimming and J lost 1 base, with 10 bases between them. CDR1 and CDR2 (germline): MNHNY, SVGAGI (reference sequence). The CDR3 consists of 13 residues. CDR3 amino acids: CASSRLGSYEQYF. For the CDR3, the DNA is TGTGCCAGCAGCCGATTGGGTTCCTACGAGCAGTACTTC.

CDR3 coding DNA: TGCGCCAGCAGTGAGAACACGAACACCGGGGAGCTGTTTTTT. Its translation: CASSENTNTGELFF. The V and J genes are TRBV10-1 and TRBJ2-2, with D hard to call. The CDR3 covers 14 residues. Germline V gives CDR1 WNHNN, CDR2 SYGVQD (reference sequence). Trimming stripped 2 bases from V and 0 bases from J, with 4 bases between.

V usage is TRBV6-1 and J usage is TRBJ2-1; D call uncertain. Germline lookup yields CDR1 MNHNS and CDR2 SASEGT. The CDR3 loop spans 14 amino acids. The V and J ends lost 8 bases and 0 bases respectively, with 11 bases between them. This chain's CDR3 is CASGRTGSYNEQFF. The CDR3 coding sequence is TGTGCCAGCGGAAGGACGGGCTCCTACAATGAGCAGTTCTTC.